These 14 T cell receptor beta chains came from one sample sequenced in a study of cytomegalovirus exposure and HLA in healthy donors. Amplification used 60 Vbeta primers and 13 Jbeta primers. TCRdb's copy holds only in-frame clones and misses some; the assay was immunoSEQ multiplex PCR. Its clone listing holds 120,000 or so clones. Sequencing input: PBMCs. All receptors derive from a man aged 18 to 29 in good health and CMV-seronegative.

This chain connects TRBV7-2 to TRBJ1-5; 9 nucleotides match TRBD1. Trimming took 5 bases from V and 1 from J; bases not matched to a gene: 9. The V gene's germline CDR1 is SGHTA and CDR2 FQGNSA. CDR3 length: 17 amino acids. CDR3: CASSPGTGLGSNQPQHF. CDR3 in DNA: TGTGCCAGCAGCCCCGGGACAGGGCTTGGGAGCAATCAGCCCCAGCATTTT.

This chain joins TRBV28 and TRBJ1-2, with a tentative D call TRBD1 (5 bases). V was trimmed by 6 bases and J by 3 bases, leaving 5 bases between them. The germline V gene encodes CDR1 MDHEN and CDR2 SYDVKM. This CDR3 has 11 residues. The CDR3 is CASRQDYGYTF. The CDR3 DNA follows: TGTGCCAGCAGACAGGACTATGGCTACACCTTC.

The rearrangement links TRBV15 to TRBJ1-4; 7 nucleotides line up with TRBD1. The CDR3 spans 14 residues. Trimming at V came to 4 bases and at J to 7 bases, leaving 6 bases not matched to a gene. Germline CDR1 reads LNHNV; CDR2 reads YYDKDF (reference sequence). The CDR3 loop reads CATSTTGLFEKLFF. The CDR3 DNA reads TGTGCCACCAGCACGACAGGGTTATTTGAAAAACTGTTTTTT.

Comments on this clone: The same CDR3 arises from other DNA sequences in this sample as well. This sequence joins TRBV19 and TRBJ1-1, with 9 bases lining up with TRBD1. Trimming at V came to 6 bases and at J to 3 bases, leaving 11 bases not matched to a gene. CDR3 length equals 16 residues. Germline CDR1 reads LNHDA; CDR2 reads SQIVND (reference sequence). DNA of the CDR3: TGTGCCAGTAGGGGCCTTCCGGGACAGGGTGACACTGAAGCTTTCTTT. Amino acid sequence: CASRGLPGQGDTEAFF.

The rearrangement uses TRBV6-1 and TRBJ1-3, with D possibly matching TRBD1 (6 bases). In germline, CDR1 is MNHNS, CDR2 SASEGT. The length of the CDR3 is 14 residues. The ends were cut back, 10 bases at V and 0 bases at J, with 13 bases in the middle. For the CDR3, the DNA is TGTGCCATCCGGGACACTTACTCTGGAAACACCATATATTTT. Encoded protein: CAIRDTYSGNTIYF.

The rearrangement joins TRBV19 to TRBJ1-5, with D unresolved. Germline CDR1 reads LNHDA; CDR2 reads SQIVND (reference sequence). Trimming cost V 4 bases and J 3 bases, with 7 bases left between them. The CDR3 contains 13 residues. CDR3 protein: CASSREHNQPQHF. DNA for the CDR3: TGTGCCAGTAGTAGGGAGCACAATCAGCCCCAGCATTTT.

The chain joins TRBV5-4 to TRBJ2-1; D call uncertain. V lost 3 bases and J lost 8, with 9 bases in between. The CDR3 loop spans 12 amino acids. Germline V gene lookup returns CDR1 SGHNT and CDR2 YYREEE (reference sequence). The CDR3 nucleotides read TGTGCCAGCAGCTCAGGTACCGATGAGCAGTTCTTC. Its translation is CASSSGTDEQFF.

The chain combines TRBV4-1 with TRBJ1-3; TRBD1 is a possible D gene (5 bases). V lost 1 base, J lost 0 bases, and 7 bases lay in between. CDR3 length equals 15 residues. Germline loops: CDR1 MGHRA, CDR2 YSYEKL. The DNA of the CDR3 is TGCGCCAGCAGCCAAGGGAGGGGCTCTGGAAACACCATATATTTT. It specifies CASSQGRGSGNTIYF.

The genes are TRBV9 and TRBJ1-6, with D unclear. The germline V and J ends were trimmed by 0 bases and 6 bases, with 7 bases remaining between them. CDR3 length: 14 residues. Germline values: CDR1 SGDLS, CDR2 YYNGEE. In nucleotides, the CDR3 is TGTGCCAGCAGCGTAGGGGCCGCTAATTCACCCCTCCACTTT. Translation: CASSVGAANSPLHF.

V gene TRBV6-6 combines with J gene TRBJ2-3, with 7 bases lining up with TRBD1. V lost 6 bases and J lost 6; bases outside the gene matches: 6. CDR1 and CDR2 from the germline V gene are MNHNY and SVGAGI (reference sequence). This CDR3 is 13 amino acids long. CDR3 nucleotide sequence: TGTGCCAGCAGGACCGGGACAGTGGATACGCAGTATTTT. This encodes CASRTGTVDTQYF.

The chain carries TRBV7-9 and TRBJ1-1; perhaps TRBD1 as D (5 bases). The CDR3 sequence is 15 residues long. The germline gives CDR1 SEHNR, CDR2 FQNEAQ (reference sequence). With 5 bases removed from V and 4 bases from J, the gap between germline ends came to 17 bases. Here the CDR3 reads CASSPKIGRGTEAFF. Here the CDR3 DNA reads TGTGCCAGCAGCCCTAAGATTGGAAGGGGCACTGAAGCTTTCTTT.

Points on this clone: The identical CDR3 is also encoded by other nucleotide sequences in the sample. The V gene is TRBV25-1, the J gene TRBJ1-3; a possible D gene is TRBD1 (6 bases). This CDR3 is 14 amino acids long. Germline CDR1 is MGHDK and CDR2 is SYGVNS. With 8 bases removed from V and 3 bases from J, the gap between germline ends came to 14 bases. CDR3 loop: CASQTGSVGNTIYF. CDR3 nucleotide sequence: TGTGCCAGCCAGACAGGCTCGGTTGGAAACACCATATATTTT.

The rearrangement links TRBV5-1 to TRBJ1-6, with D possibly matching TRBD1 (5 bases). This CDR3 region has 15 residues. V lost 4 bases and J 2 bases, leaving 10 bases between the germline ends. CDR1 is SGHRS, CDR2 YFSETQ, per germline. The CDR3 reads CASSPDTAYNSPLHF. Written as DNA, the CDR3 is TGCGCCAGCAGCCCGGACACTGCCTATAATTCACCCCTCCACTTT.

The CDR3 is CASRSSYNSPLHF. The CDR3 coding sequence is TGTGCCAGCAGGAGCTCCTATAATTCACCCCTCCACTTT. The V call is TRBV6-5, the J call TRBJ1-6, with D unresolved. V was cut by 6 bases and J by 0 bases, with 3 bases left in between. The CDR3 runs to 13 residues. Looked up from germline, CDR1 is MNHEY and CDR2 is SVGAGI.